One and the same sample provided the 24 T cell receptor beta chains below, sequenced in a study of identical twins. TCRdb itself ran the 5' RACE reads through MiXCR, one entry per CDR3 protein. Seen here are approximately 700,000 distinct CDR3 sequences, about 18% observed once, and the top ten hold about an eighth. In addition, the sample was reused for a study of T cells expressing NK-cell markers.

The sequenced material came from PBMCs. These receptors all stem from a woman younger than 30 in good health.

This sequence joins TRBV21-1 and TRBJ2-3; the table's D call TRBD2 went unverified against the DNA. TRBV21-1 is listed as a pseudogene. The CDR3 is 18 residues long. The CDR3 sequence: CASSLLAGGPMSTDTQYF. In DNA form, the CDR3 reads TGTGCCAGCAGCTTACTAGCGGGAGGGCCTATGAGCACAGATACGCAGTATTTT.

The rearrangement joins TRBV4-3 to TRBJ1-6; no definite D call. CDR3 length: 14 residues. Trimming shortened V by 1 base and J by 6 bases, and 7 bases separated the two germline ends. CDR1 is LGHNA and CDR2 is YSLEER in the germline V gene. The CDR3 protein is CASSQGHSNSPLHF. Written as DNA, the CDR3 is TGCGCCAGCAGCCAAGGTCACAGTAATTCACCCCTCCACTTT.

The chain employs TRBV7-2 and TRBJ1-2; TRBD1 agrees at 7 bases. Germline CDR1 is SGHTA and CDR2 is FQGNSA. V was clipped by 1 base and J by 5 bases; unmatched bases: 7. The CDR3 spans 15 residues. CDR3 amino acids: CASSLVSGTAYGYTF. CDR3 in DNA: TGTGCCAGCAGCTTAGTTTCCGGGACAGCTTATGGCTACACCTTC.

The chain has TRBV20-1 and TRBJ2-1; 8 nucleotides agree with TRBD1. Germline V CDR1 and CDR2: DFQATT, SNEGSKA (reference sequence). V trimming: 4 bases; J trimming: 3 bases; junction bases outside the gene matches: 5. This CDR3 is 14 amino acids long. In nucleotides, the CDR3 is TGCAGTGCTAACGGGACAGGAATCTACAATGAGCAGTTCTTC. As protein: CSANGTGIYNEQFF.

This clonotype appeared a few times. This chain links TRBV10-3 with TRBJ2-1; 8 nucleotides line up with TRBD1. CDR1 is ENHRY, CDR2 SYGVKD, per germline. This CDR3 is 14 amino acids long. V lost 8 bases to trimming and J lost 8 bases; unmatched junction nucleotides: 11. In nucleotides, the CDR3 is TGTGCCATCGGGGGGACAGGTTGGGGGTATGAGCAGTTCTTC. Amino acids: CAIGGTGWGYEQFF.

This clonotype was picked up a small number of times. J is TRBJ2-1 and V is TRBV6-6; D gene unclear. The CDR3 spans 13 residues. Trimming stripped 7 bases from V and 1 base from J, with 8 bases between. CDR1 MNHNY and CDR2 SVGAGI come from the germline V gene (reference sequence). CDR3 region: CASKFGSYNEQFF. CDR3 nucleotide sequence: TGTGCCAGCAAATTCGGTTCCTACAATGAGCAGTTCTTC.

The table lists this clonotype with many counts. V and J are TRBV5-6 and TRBJ2-3, with D uncertain. V was trimmed by 1 base and J by 1 base, leaving 7 bases between them. CDR1 is SGHDT, CDR2 YYEEEE, per germline. The CDR3 totals 14 residues. This CDR3 reads CASSLPQGTDTQYF. The CDR3 nucleotides read TGTGCCAGCAGCTTGCCTCAGGGCACAGATACGCAGTATTTT.

There are a few counts of this clonotype. The chain has TRBV15 and TRBJ2-1; the match to TRBD2 covers 13 bases. There are 16 residues in the CDR3. V was pared by 4 bases and J by 8 bases, with 8 bases of the junction left unmatched. Per germline, CDR1 LNHNV and CDR2 YYDKDF (reference sequence). CDR3 nucleotides: TGTGCCACCAGCACCCGACTAGCGGGAGGCGGTGATGAGCAGTTCTTC. It specifies CATSTRLAGGGDEQFF.

This clonotype was counted between two and nine times. The genes are TRBV21-1 and TRBJ2-7; TRBD1 was called by the table and not checked on the DNA. TRBV21-1 is annotated as a pseudogene. CDR3 length: 15 amino acids. CDR3 sequence reads: CASSPLGRVRYEQYF. In DNA, the CDR3 is TGTGCCAGCAGCCCCCTGGGGCGGGTCCGCTACGAGCAGTACTTC.

This clonotype was counted only a few times. The chain joins TRBV12-2 to TRBJ2-1; no DNA check was done on the table's D call, TRBD2. TRBV12-2 counts as a pseudogene. CDR3 length: 16 amino acids. In DNA form, the CDR3 reads TGTGCAAGTCGCTTAGTACTAGCGGAGGCCTACAATGAGCAGTTCTTC. It yields the protein CASRLVLAEAYNEQFF.

This clonotype appeared a few times. The chain couples TRBV5-1 to TRBJ1-6; D call uncertain. The CDR3 contains 14 residues. Germline V gene data show CDR1 as SGHRS and CDR2 as YFSETQ. Trimming left V 5 bases short and J 7 bases short, with 13 bases between. CDR3 sequence reads: CASSSGRQNSPLHF. Written as DNA, the CDR3 is TGCGCCAGCAGTTCGGGCAGGCAGAATTCACCCCTCCACTTT.

This clonotype has more than one count but fewer than ten. The rearrangement uses TRBV7-6 and TRBJ1-3; D is uncertain. The CDR3 spans 15 residues. Germline V CDR1 and CDR2: SGHVS, FNYEAQ. V was shortened by 5 bases and J by 0 bases, with 11 bases between the two germline ends. The CDR3 DNA reads TGTGCCAGCAGCCGTAGGACTGGCTCTGGAAACACCATATATTTT. Translation: CASSRRTGSGNTIYF.

The chain has TRBV6-6 and TRBJ2-5; no clear D. V was cut by 0 bases and J by 6 bases, with 8 bases left in between. Germline CDR1 and CDR2: MNHNY and SVGAGI (reference sequence). This CDR3 has 13 residues. The CDR3 sequence is CASSYSAVKTQYF. CDR3 DNA sequence: TGTGCCAGCAGTTACTCTGCGGTAAAGACCCAGTACTTC.

This clonotype has more than one count but fewer than ten. The chain has TRBV6-1 and TRBJ1-2; D ambiguous. The germline V gene encodes CDR1 MNHNS and CDR2 SASEGT. The CDR3 extends over 11 amino acids. The V gene lost 0 bases and the J gene lost 14 bases, with 10 bases spanning the gap. CDR3 sequence: CASSEAWEITF. The CDR3 DNA reads TGTGCCAGCAGTGAAGCCTGGGAAATAACCTTC.

This clonotype was seen more than once but under ten times. The genes are TRBV6-2 or TRBV6-3 and TRBJ2-1, with D unclear. CDR3 length equals 14 residues. Trimming cost V 4 bases and J 4 bases, with 11 bases left between them. The germline V gene encodes CDR1 MNHEY and CDR2 SVGEGT. For the CDR3, the DNA is TGTGCCAGCAGTTTACCGACGGAGTACAATGAGCAGTTCTTC. It codes for CASSLPTEYNEQFF.

The genes are TRBV7-6 and TRBJ2-2; D ambiguous. Germline loops: CDR1 SGHVS, CDR2 FNYEAQ. The CDR3 consists of 15 residues. Trimming pared 1 base from V and 4 bases from J, leaving 10 bases between. Written as DNA, the CDR3 is TGTGCCAGCAGCTTAGGCCCAGAGAGCACCGGGGAGCTGTTTTTT. This codes for CASSLGPESTGELFF.

This chain joins TRBV20-1 and TRBJ2-1, with TRBD2 matching 10 bases. Trimming took 5 bases from V and 6 from J; bases not matched to a gene: 7. CDR1 is DFQATT and CDR2 is SNEGSKA in the germline V gene (reference sequence). There are 14 residues in the CDR3. The CDR3 DNA reads as TGCAGTGCTCCCAGTCTAGCGGGGGCCAATGAGCAGTTCTTC. Translating gives CSAPSLAGANEQFF.

The rearrangement uses TRBV11-2 and TRBJ1-1; TRBD1 might be the D (6 bases). CDR3 size: 14 residues. The germline gives CDR1 SGHAT, CDR2 FQNNGV. Trimming cost V 1 base and J 4 bases, with 10 bases left between them. CDR3: CASSLAGVSTEAFF. As DNA, the CDR3 is TGTGCCAGCAGCTTAGCAGGGGTTTCCACTGAAGCTTTCTTT.

This clonotype showed up just a few times. V is TRBV20-1 and J is TRBJ2-7, with D perhaps assigned TRBD1 or TRBD2 (5 bases each). The CDR3 consists of 14 residues. Between the trimmed V and J ends, which lost 6 bases and 3 bases, there was a span of 18 bases. Per germline, CDR1 DFQATT and CDR2 SNEGSKA (reference sequence). The CDR3 reads CSAKPRGSYYEQYF. Written as DNA, the CDR3 is TGCAGTGCCAAGCCCCGGGGCAGCTACTACGAGCAGTACTTC.

This clonotype was detected only a few times. The chain has TRBV27 and TRBJ1-1; 10 bases match TRBD1. Germline CDR1 is MNHEY and CDR2 is SMNVEV (reference sequence). The CDR3 contains 15 residues. V lost 5 bases to trimming and J lost 5 bases; unmatched junction nucleotides: 8. The CDR3 nucleotides are TGTGCCAGCAGTAGCTGGGACAGGGGATGGACTGAAGCTTTCTTT. It translates to CASSSWDRGWTEAFF.

This sequence joins TRBV7-2 and TRBJ2-1, with 7 nucleotides matching TRBD2. The CDR3 runs 15 residues. V was clipped by 0 bases and J by 5 bases; unmatched bases: 4. Germline V gives CDR1 SGHTA, CDR2 FQGNSA. The CDR3 DNA sequence: TGTGCCAGCAGCTTAGCGGGGGGGTTTAACAATGAGCAGTTCTTC. Encoded protein: CASSLAGGFNNEQFF.

The V call is TRBV5-1, the J call TRBJ1-1; D not resolved. Trimming pared 8 bases from V and 7 bases from J, leaving 12 bases between. The CDR3 length is 11 residues. Germline CDR1 reads SGHRS; CDR2 reads YFSETQ. For the CDR3, the DNA is TGCGCCAGTCCAATCGGGGATGAAGCTTTCTTT. Its translation is CASPIGDEAFF.

This clonotype was recorded once. The chain uses TRBV20-1 and TRBJ2-5; a weak D match, TRBD2 (7 bases). CDR1 is DFQATT and CDR2 is SNEGSKA in the germline V gene (reference sequence). CDR3 size: 14 residues. V was pared by 4 bases and J by 1 base, with 13 bases between. This CDR3 is CSANGGLLQETQYF. CDR3 DNA: TGCAGTGCTAACGGGGGGCTGCTCCAAGAGACCCAGTACTTC.

This clonotype was seen a few times. The rearrangement uses TRBV5-5 and TRBJ1-1; D is unresolved. V lost 7 bases to trimming and J lost 5 bases, with 12 bases between them. Germline V lookup: CDR1 SGHKS, CDR2 YYEKEE (reference sequence). There are 12 residues in the CDR3. The CDR3 coding sequence is TGTGCCAGCGGGATGGGAGGGACTGAAGCTTTCTTT. Translating gives CASGMGGTEAFF.